This passage covers 8 T cell receptor beta chains from one sample sequenced in a study of response to subunit inactivated influenza vaccine. TCRdb reprocessed the RT-PCR reads via MiXCR and lists one record per CDR3 protein. The sample yields about 620,000 distinct CDR3 sequences, about 11% seen once. This sample was also put to use in a study of T cells expressing NK-cell markers. That source adds: 5'RACE template switching with UMIs produced the TCR beta cDNA.

The material sequenced was PBMCs from blood, taken on the day of vaccination. The receptors stem from a man between 45 and 60 years old who received an inactivated influenza vaccine.

This chain connects TRBV14 to TRBJ2-3; D uncertain. Germline values: CDR1 SGHDN, CDR2 FVKESK. CDR3 size: 14 residues. The germline V and J ends were trimmed by 4 bases and 0 bases, with 8 bases remaining between them. The CDR3 region is CASSPRWSTDTQYF. DNA of the CDR3: TGTGCCAGCAGCCCCCGGTGGAGCACAGATACGCAGTATTTT.

The chain has TRBV29-1 and TRBJ2-7; the D is unclear. CDR1 is SQVTM and CDR2 is ANQGSEA in the germline V gene. V gave up 2 bases and J gave up 2 bases, with 7 bases separating them. This CDR3 comprises 12 residues. The CDR3 reads CSVETRTYEQYF. For the CDR3, the DNA is TGCAGCGTTGAAACCCGGACCTACGAGCAGTACTTC.

V is TRBV29-1 and J is TRBJ2-7; the D gene is possibly TRBD1 (7 bases). Germline V gene sequence: CDR1 SQVTM, CDR2 ANQGSEA. The germline V and J ends were trimmed by 7 bases and 5 bases, with 12 bases remaining between them. This CDR3 comprises 11 residues. The CDR3 is CSAQGGNEQYF. In DNA form, the CDR3 reads TGCAGCGCTCAGGGGGGCAACGAGCAGTACTTC.

The gene calls are TRBV7-2 and TRBJ2-7; 8 nucleotides match TRBD1. Germline values: CDR1 SGHTA, CDR2 FQGNSA. The junction had 10 bases not matched to a gene; V was cut back by 5 bases and J by 7 bases. CDR3 length: 14 amino acids. CDR3 region: CASSRQGAGYEQYF. In DNA form, the CDR3 reads TGTGCCAGCAGCCGGCAGGGGGCTGGATATGAGCAGTACTTC.

This clonotype was seen more than once but under ten times. The genes are TRBV6-2 or TRBV6-3 and TRBJ2-6; 10 bases agree with TRBD2. V trimming: 6 bases; J trimming: 0 bases; junction bases outside the gene matches: 5. The CDR3 consists of 17 residues. In germline, CDR1 is MNHEY, CDR2 SVGEGT. The CDR3 loop reads CASSPSGRYSGANVLTF. The CDR3 DNA sequence: TGTGCCAGCAGCCCTAGCGGGAGATACTCTGGGGCCAACGTCCTGACTTTC.

This clonotype was observed a handful of times. CDR3 protein: CAISESFAGAEEQYF. CDR3 sequence (DNA): TGTGCCATCAGTGAGTCGTTCGCGGGAGCTGAAGAGCAGTACTTC. V usage is TRBV10-3 and J usage is TRBJ2-7, with TRBD2 matching 7 bases. From germline, CDR1 is ENHRY and CDR2 SYGVKD. This CDR3 has 15 amino acids. The V gene end was trimmed by 0 bases and the J gene end by 7 bases; junction bases not matched to a gene: 9.

There are a few counts of this clonotype. This chain uses TRBV27 with TRBJ2-1, with 8 bases identical to TRBD2. V gave up 4 bases and J gave up 9 bases; unmatched junction bases: 17. This CDR3 has 17 residues. CDR1 is MNHEY, CDR2 SMNVEV, per germline (reference sequence). The CDR3 spells CASSSPPRREVLGEQFF. As DNA, the CDR3 is TGTGCCAGCAGTTCTCCCCCTCGGCGGGAGGTCCTCGGTGAGCAGTTCTTC.

The V and J genes are TRBV5-1 and TRBJ1-2; weak D call: TRBD1 (6 bases). V was pared by 4 bases and J by 9 bases, with 10 bases between. Germline assignment: CDR1 SGHRS and CDR2 YFSETQ. The CDR3 is 11 residues long. CDR3 DNA: TGCGCCAGCAGCCAACGGGACAGCTACACCTTC. Translation gives CASSQRDSYTF.